These T cell receptor beta chains were read from a single sample in a study of cytomegalovirus exposure and HLA in healthy donors. Measured with immunoSEQ multiplex PCR; TCRdb has only the in-frame clones, and not every one. The data contain 100,000 to 150,000 clones, roughly 71% of them singletons. Sequenced sample: PBMCs. The receptors were sampled from a woman aged 50 to 65 in good health and CMV-seropositive. Both conserved end residues are part of each CDR3. The D gene is left open where the match is weak. Only part of the rows carry a size: once, few, many, or a class if the clone is expanded.

CDR3 protein,CDR3 DNA,clone size,V gene,D gene,J gene
CASSLGGRGRGETQYF,TGTGCCAGCAGTCTAGGGGGCAGGGGTCGTGGAGAGACCCAGTACTTC,.,TRBV7-2,TRBD1,TRBJ2-5
CASSPSGGVPYEQYF,TGCGCCAGCAGCCCATCGGGGGGGGTCCCCTACGAGCAGTACTTC,few,TRBV5-1,TRBD2,TRBJ2-7
CATSASGHRTDTQYF,TGTGCCACCAGCGCCTCGGGACACCGCACAGATACGCAGTATTTT,few,TRBV15,.,TRBJ2-3
CASSEGQPNTIYF,TGCGCCAGCAGTGAGGGGCAGCCGAACACCATATATTTT,.,TRBV10-2,.,TRBJ1-3
CASSLSGAYEQYF,TGTGCCAGCAGTTTATCGGGGGCCTACGAGCAGTACTTC,.,TRBV28,.,TRBJ2-7
CASSQYPTSGGKQYF,TGTGCCAGCAGCCAATACCCCACCAGTGGGGGGAAGCAGTACTTC,.,TRBV16,.,TRBJ2-7
CASSLGTGTDTQYF,TGTGCCAGCAGCTTGGGCACGGGCACAGATACGCAGTATTTT,.,TRBV5-4,.,TRBJ2-3
CASTPGQEKRGNTIYF,TGTGCCAGCACCCCGGGACAGGAAAAAAGAGGAAACACCATATATTTT,once,TRBV6-9,TRBD1,TRBJ1-3
CASSLGSGGSYNEQFF,TGTGCCAGCAGCTTGGGCTCCGGAGGCTCCTACAATGAGCAGTTCTTC,once,TRBV5-5,.,TRBJ2-1
CASRGEGGNQPQHF,TGTGCCAGCAGGGGGGAGGGTGGCAATCAGCCCCAGCATTTT,.,TRBV6-6,.,TRBJ1-5
CASSKRQTGNTIYF,TGTGCCAGTAGTAAGAGGCAGACTGGAAACACCATATATTTT,.,TRBV19,.,TRBJ1-3
CASSLATGQNYGYTF,TGCGCCAGCAGCTTGGCGACTGGACAGAACTATGGCTACACCTTC,few,TRBV5-1,.,TRBJ1-2
CASSLDGQGNQPQHF,TGTGCCAGCAGCTTAGACGGACAGGGTAATCAGCCCCAGCATTTT,.,TRBV7-8,TRBD1,TRBJ1-5
CASSQGRDSYNSPLHF,TGCGCCAGCAGCCAAGGCCGGGACAGCTATAATTCACCCCTCCACTTT,.,TRBV4-1,TRBD1,TRBJ1-6
CSVGQPLNYGYTF,TGCAGCGTAGGACAGCCCCTTAACTATGGCTACACCTTC,few,TRBV29-1,.,TRBJ1-2
CASRLAGVNYEQYF,TGCGCCAGCAGACTAGCGGGGGTTAACTACGAGCAGTACTTC,.,TRBV10-2,TRBD2,TRBJ2-7
CASSWSFRGATNEKLFF,TGTGCCAGCAGCTGGTCTTTCAGGGGTGCAACTAATGAAAAACTGTTTTTT,once,TRBV5-6,.,TRBJ1-4
CAWGQGNEQFF,TGTGCCTGGGGGCAGGGCAATGAGCAGTTCTTC,.,TRBV30,.,TRBJ2-1
CASSPRRGNTDTQYF,TGTGCCAGCAGCCCACGGAGGGGAAACACAGATACGCAGTATTTT,.,TRBV7-2,.,TRBJ2-3
CASSAFPGGASEQYF,TGCGCCAGCAGCGCGTTCCCAGGGGGCGCGTCCGAGCAGTACTTC,.,TRBV4-1,TRBD1,TRBJ2-7
CASNKQRNTEAFF,TGTGCCAGCAATAAACAGAGGAACACTGAAGCTTTCTTT,.,TRBV2,.,TRBJ1-1
CASSLEQSNTEAFF,TGTGCCAGCAGCTTAGAACAGTCAAACACTGAAGCTTTCTTT,.,TRBV7-6,.,TRBJ1-1
CSVRAELQETQYF,TGCAGCGTTAGAGCGGAACTCCAAGAGACCCAGTACTTC,.,TRBV29-1,.,TRBJ2-5
CASSSGTSGTYEQYF,TGCGCCAGCAGTTCCGGGACTAGCGGGACCTACGAGCAGTACTTC,.,TRBV10-1,TRBD2,TRBJ2-7
CASSETPDTAYEQYF,TGTGCCAGCAGTGAAACCCCGGACACAGCCTACGAGCAGTACTTC,.,TRBV6-1,.,TRBJ2-7
CASSERTVTSYNEQFF,TGTGCCAGCAGCGAAAGGACAGTGACCTCCTACAATGAGCAGTTCTTC,.,TRBV7-2,.,TRBJ2-1
CASSLSGGLSSGNTIYF,TGTGCCAGCAGCCTCAGTGGAGGCCTCTCCTCTGGAAACACCATATATTTT,few,TRBV5-4,.,TRBJ1-3
CASSPSGGGYEQYF,TGTGCCAGCTCACCGAGCGGGGGTGGGTACGAGCAGTACTTC,few,TRBV18,TRBD2,TRBJ2-7
CASSLGLWTGVRETQYF,TGTGCCAGCAGCTTGGGCCTTTGGACAGGGGTACGAGAGACCCAGTACTTC,.,TRBV5-6,TRBD1,TRBJ2-5
CASSPGQGADEQYF,TGCGCCAGCAGCCCCGGACAGGGGGCAGACGAGCAGTACTTC,.,TRBV5-1,TRBD1,TRBJ2-7
CAISESGTGTLKLFF,TGTGCCATCAGTGAGTCCGGGACAGGAACGCTGAAACTGTTTTTT,.,TRBV10-3,TRBD1,TRBJ1-4
CASSPLGQPQHF,TGTGCCAGCAGCCCCCTGGGCCAGCCCCAGCATTTT,once,TRBV7-6,.,TRBJ1-5